The entry below gives a single T cell receptor beta chain sequence along with its context. CDR3 length: 14 amino acids. Germline CDR1 MNHEY, CDR2 SMNVEV (reference sequence). The ends lost 4 bases at V and 6 bases at J; junction bases unmatched: 3. The data are from a study of T-cell reconstitution after alpha-beta-depleted transplantation in children. The TCRbeta library incorporated unique molecular identifiers. MiXCR, applied by TCRdb to the PCR reads, yields one record per CDR3 protein. The data hold more than 450,000 distinct CDR3 sequences, with approximately 20% observed a single time. Sample: PBMCs from the stem cell graft donor, taken from the stem cell graft. The TCR sequence derives from a human donor who donated a stem cell graft to a child with acute lymphoblastic leukemia. The J gene is TRBJ2-1, the V gene TRBV27, with TRBD2 matching over 10 bases. The CDR3 loop is CASSSGLASNEQFF. The CDR3, as DNA: TGTGCCAGCAGTTCGGGACTAGCGTCCAATGAGCAGTTCTTC.